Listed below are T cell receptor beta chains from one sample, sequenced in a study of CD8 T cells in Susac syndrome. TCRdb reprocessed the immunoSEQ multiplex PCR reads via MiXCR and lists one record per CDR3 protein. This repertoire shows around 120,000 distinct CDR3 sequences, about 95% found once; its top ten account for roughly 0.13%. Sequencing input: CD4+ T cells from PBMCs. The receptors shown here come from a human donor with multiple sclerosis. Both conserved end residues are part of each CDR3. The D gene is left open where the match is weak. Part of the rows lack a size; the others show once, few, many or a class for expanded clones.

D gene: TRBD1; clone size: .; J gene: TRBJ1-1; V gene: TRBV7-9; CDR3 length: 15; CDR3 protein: CASSPWTGGNTEAFF
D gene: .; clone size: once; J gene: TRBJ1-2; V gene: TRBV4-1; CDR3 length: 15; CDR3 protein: CASSQERSANYGYTF
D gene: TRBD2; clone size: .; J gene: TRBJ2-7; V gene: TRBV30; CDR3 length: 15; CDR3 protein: CAWSVRRAGGNEQYF
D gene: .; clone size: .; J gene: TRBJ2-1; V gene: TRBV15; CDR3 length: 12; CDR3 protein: CATRTSGNEQFF
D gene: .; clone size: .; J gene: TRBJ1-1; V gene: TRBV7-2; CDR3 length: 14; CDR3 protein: CASTPGVANTEAFF
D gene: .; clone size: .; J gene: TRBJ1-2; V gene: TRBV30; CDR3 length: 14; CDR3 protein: CAWSPFGRGQGYTF
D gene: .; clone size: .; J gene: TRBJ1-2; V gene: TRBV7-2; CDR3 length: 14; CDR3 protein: CASSLVKGVAGYTF
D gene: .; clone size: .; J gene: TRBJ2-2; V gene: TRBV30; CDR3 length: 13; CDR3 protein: CAWSPSQTGELFF
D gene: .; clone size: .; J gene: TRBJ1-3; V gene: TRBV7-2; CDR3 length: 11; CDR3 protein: CASSLANTIYF
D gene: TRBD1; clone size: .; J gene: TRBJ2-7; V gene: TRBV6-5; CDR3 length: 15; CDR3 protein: CASGPGRGGNHEQYF
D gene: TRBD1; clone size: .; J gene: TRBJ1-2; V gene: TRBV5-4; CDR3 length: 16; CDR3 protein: CASSLGGAGGLYGYTF
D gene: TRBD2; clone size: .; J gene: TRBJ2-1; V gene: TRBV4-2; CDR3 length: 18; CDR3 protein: CASSQAGLAGGPGNEQFF
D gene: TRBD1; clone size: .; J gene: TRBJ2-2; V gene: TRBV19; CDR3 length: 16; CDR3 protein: CASSLTDRADTGELFF
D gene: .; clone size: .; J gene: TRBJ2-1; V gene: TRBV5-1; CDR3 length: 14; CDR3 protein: CASSLGPESNEQFF
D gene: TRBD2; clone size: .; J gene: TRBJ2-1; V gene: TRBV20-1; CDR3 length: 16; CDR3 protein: CSASPALAGLGNEQFF
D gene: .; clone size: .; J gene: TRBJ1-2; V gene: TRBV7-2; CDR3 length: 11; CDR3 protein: CASSIYYGYTF
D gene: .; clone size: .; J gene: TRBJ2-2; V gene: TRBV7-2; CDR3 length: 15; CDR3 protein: CASSARVTNTGELFF
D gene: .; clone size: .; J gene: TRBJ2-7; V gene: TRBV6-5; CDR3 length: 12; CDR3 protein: CASSVSPREQYF
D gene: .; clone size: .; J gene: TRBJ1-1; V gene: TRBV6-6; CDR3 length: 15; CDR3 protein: CASSYQSRGRTEAFF
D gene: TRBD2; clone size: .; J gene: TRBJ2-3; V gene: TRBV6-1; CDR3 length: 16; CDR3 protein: CASKLTSGVNTDTQYF
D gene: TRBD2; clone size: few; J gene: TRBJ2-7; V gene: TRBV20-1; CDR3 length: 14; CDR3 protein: CSATVQRGSYEQYF
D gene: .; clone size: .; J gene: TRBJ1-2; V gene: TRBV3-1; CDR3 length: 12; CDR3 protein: CASSQDLGGYTF
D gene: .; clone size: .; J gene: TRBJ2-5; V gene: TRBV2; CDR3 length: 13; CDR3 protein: CASRPQMQETQYF
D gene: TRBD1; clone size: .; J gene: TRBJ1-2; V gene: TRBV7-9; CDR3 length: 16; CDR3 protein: CASSSLTGEANYGYTF
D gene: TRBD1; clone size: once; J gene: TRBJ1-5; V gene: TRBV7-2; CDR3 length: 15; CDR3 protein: CASTEGQGAHQPQHF
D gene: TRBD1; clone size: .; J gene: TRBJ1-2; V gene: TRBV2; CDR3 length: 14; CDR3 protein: CASSEGSGGHGYTF
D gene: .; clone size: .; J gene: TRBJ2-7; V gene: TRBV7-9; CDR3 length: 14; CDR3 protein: CASSSSGLRGEQYF